This T cell receptor (beta chain) was profiled in a study of blood T cells in healthy people across ages. The V and J ends lost 10 bases and 5 bases, in that order; junction bases with no gene match: 6. The CDR3 is 13 residues long. Germline CDR1 and CDR2: ENHRY and SYGVKD. The use of a sample-barcoded 5' primer and a J-beta primer mix characterized a second PCR of roughly 6 to 11 cycles. Researchers report that a template-switch adaptor with 12 random nucleotides tagged each cDNA molecule. TCRdb re-called the 5' RACE reads with MiXCR, one entry per CDR3 protein. The profile shows some 1.1 million distinct CDR3 sequences, approximately 38% of them singletons. This clonotype was counted at least ten times.

Sequencing used blood. The genes are TRBV10-3 and TRBJ2-1; 9 bases are a match to TRBD1. This TCR came from a man aged 18 to 29 in good health. The CDR3: CATTGGIDNEQFF. DNA for the CDR3: TGTGCCACCACAGGGGGCATTGACAATGAGCAGTTCTTC.